Sequencing of this TCR beta chain was carried out in a study of molecular identifiers for immune sequencing clone quantification. Study in general: Across replicate runs, RNA obtained from 20,000 or 100,000 naive CD8 cells was divided into five, with four undergoing sequencing. Overall study results and limits: Over 97% of effector molecules, but under 1% in naive cells, were held by clones with more than 20 RNA copies.

Listed TCR primers and previously described methods were used for bulk TCR libraries. Each CDR3 protein is one row after TCRdb ran MiXCR on the PCR reads. Of about 640,000 distinct CDR3 sequences detected, 15% to 20% appear once; the ten largest clones hold around 0.9%. Many counts were recorded for this clonotype. Its antigen remains unknown. V was cut by 2 bases and J by 4 bases, with 12 bases left in between. This CDR3 region has 16 residues. CDR1 is MNHEY and CDR2 is SMNVEV in the germline V gene (reference sequence). Between about 19,000 and 1,000,000 sorted cells, with 10%, 30% or 50% RNA, yielded naive CD8 libraries.

The sequenced sample was naive CD8+ T cells from blood, with Jurkat cell RNA spiked in. The subset: FACS-sorted CD8+CD4-CCR7+CD45RA+ naive T cells. The chain employs TRBV27 and TRBJ2-6; no clear D gene. This TCR was sampled from a human donor in good health. Some libraries in this study had Jurkat cell RNA spiked in. In DNA form, the CDR3 reads TGTGCCAGCAGTTTAATTGTGGGTACGGGGGCCAACGTCCTGACTTTC. This codes for CASSLIVGTGANVLTF. The full variable domain, in which reference TRBV27 and TRBJ2-6 provide the parts outside the CDR3, is EAQVTQNPRYLITVTGKKLTVTCSQNMNHEYMSWYRQDPGLGLRQIYYSMNVEVTDKGDVPEGYKVSRKEKRNFPLILESPSPNQTSLYFCASSLIVGTGANVLTFGAGSRLTVL.